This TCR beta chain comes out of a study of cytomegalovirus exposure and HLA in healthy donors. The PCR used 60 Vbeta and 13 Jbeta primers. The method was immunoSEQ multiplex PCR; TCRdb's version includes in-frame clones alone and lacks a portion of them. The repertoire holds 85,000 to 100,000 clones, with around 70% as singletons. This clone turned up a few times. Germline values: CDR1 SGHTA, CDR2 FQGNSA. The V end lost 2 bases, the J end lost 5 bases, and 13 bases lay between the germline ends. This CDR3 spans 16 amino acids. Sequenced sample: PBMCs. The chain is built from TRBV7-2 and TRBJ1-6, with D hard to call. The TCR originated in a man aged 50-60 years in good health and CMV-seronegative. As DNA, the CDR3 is TGTGCCAGCAGCTTATTCTGGCCCACAGATAATTCACCCCTCCACTTT. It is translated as CASSLFWPTDNSPLHF.